The source of this T cell receptor beta chain is a study of shared clonotypes between healthy human individuals. About the research overall: Donor composition was a couple of women and three men, aged 18 to 49.

The sequenced material, unsorted PBMC DNA, was run on ten immunoSEQ deep assay plates. Study processing details: Junction-only sequences without quality scores were provided by ImmunoSEQ, so filtering was different. Generated by immunoSEQ multiplex PCR, the TCRdb table keeps only in-frame clones and is missing some. The D gene and trimming were derived from the DNA, and the V and J assignments and clone size from that table. The data show around 95,000 clones, less than 60% seen once. CDR1 is LNHDA and CDR2 is SQIVND in the germline V gene (reference sequence). V was clipped by 7 bases and J by 6 bases; unmatched bases: 10. This CDR3 has 16 amino acids.

The rearrangement joins TRBV19 to TRBJ2-3; 13 nucleotides align to TRBD2. The TCR comes from a woman in her 40s in good health. Some clones in this sample may be carry-over from other donors' samples. Sequences were obtained from PBMCs. CDR3 residues: CASKVLAGGPGDTQYF. The CDR3 nucleotides read TGTGCCAGTAAGGTACTAGCGGGAGGGCCGGGTGATACGCAGTATTTT.